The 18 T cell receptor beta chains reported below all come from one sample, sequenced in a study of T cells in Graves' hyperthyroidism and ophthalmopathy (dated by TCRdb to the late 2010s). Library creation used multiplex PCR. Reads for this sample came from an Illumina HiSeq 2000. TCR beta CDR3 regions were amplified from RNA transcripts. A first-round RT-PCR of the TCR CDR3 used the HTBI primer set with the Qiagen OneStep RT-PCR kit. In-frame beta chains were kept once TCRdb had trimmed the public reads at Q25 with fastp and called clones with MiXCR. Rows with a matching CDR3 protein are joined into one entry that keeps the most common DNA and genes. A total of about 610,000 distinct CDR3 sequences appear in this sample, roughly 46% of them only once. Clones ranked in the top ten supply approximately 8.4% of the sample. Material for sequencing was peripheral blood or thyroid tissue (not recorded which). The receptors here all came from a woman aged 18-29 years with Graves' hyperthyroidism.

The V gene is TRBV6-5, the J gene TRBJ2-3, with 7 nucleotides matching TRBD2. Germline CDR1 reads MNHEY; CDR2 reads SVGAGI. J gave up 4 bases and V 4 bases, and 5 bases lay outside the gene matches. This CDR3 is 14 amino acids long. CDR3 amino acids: CASSWTRGADTQYF. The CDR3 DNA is TGTGCCAGCAGTTGGACTAGAGGGGCAGATACGCAGTATTTT.

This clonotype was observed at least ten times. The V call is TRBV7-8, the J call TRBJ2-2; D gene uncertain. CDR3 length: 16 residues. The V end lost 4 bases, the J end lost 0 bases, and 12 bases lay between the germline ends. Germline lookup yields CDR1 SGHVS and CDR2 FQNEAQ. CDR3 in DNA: TGTGCCAGCAGCTCCCTGGACCACCCGAACACCGGGGAGCTGTTTTTT. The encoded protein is CASSSLDHPNTGELFF.

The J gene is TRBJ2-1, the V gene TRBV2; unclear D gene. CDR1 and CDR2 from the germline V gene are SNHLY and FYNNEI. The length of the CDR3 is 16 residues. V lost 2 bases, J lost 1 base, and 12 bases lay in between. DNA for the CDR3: TGTGCCAGCAGTGAACCTGGAGTGGGGTCCTACAATGAGCAGTTCTTC. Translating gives CASSEPGVGSYNEQFF.

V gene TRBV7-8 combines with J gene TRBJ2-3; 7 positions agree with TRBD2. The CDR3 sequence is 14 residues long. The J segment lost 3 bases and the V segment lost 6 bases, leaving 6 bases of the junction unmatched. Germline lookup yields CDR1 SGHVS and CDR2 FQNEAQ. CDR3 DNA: TGTGCCAGCAGACTAGCGCTGCGGACAGATACGCAGTATTTT. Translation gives CASRLALRTDTQYF.

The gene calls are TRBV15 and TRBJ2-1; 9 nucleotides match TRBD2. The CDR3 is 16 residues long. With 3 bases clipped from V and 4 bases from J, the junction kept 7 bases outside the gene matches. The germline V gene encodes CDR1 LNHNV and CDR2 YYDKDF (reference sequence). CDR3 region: CATSRELAGQYNEQFF. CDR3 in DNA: TGTGCCACCAGCAGGGAGCTAGCGGGACAATACAATGAGCAGTTCTTC.

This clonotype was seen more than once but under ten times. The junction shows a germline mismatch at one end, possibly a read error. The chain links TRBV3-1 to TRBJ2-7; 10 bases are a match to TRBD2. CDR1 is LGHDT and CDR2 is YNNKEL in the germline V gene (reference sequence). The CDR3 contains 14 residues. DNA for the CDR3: TGTGCCGGCAGCCAGGCTAGCGGGAGTCTCGAGCAGTACTTC. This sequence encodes CAGSQASGSLEQYF.

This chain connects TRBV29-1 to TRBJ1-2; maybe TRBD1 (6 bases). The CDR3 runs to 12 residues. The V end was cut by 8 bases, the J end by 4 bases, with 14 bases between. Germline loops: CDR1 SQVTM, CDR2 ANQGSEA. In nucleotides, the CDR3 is TGCAGCCAAGGGGGGAAAAGCTATGGCTACACCTTC. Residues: CSQGGKSYGYTF. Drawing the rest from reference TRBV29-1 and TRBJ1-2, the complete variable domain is SAVISQKPSRDICQRGTSLTIQCQVDSQVTMMFWYRQQPGQSLTLIATANQGSEATYESGFVIDKFPISRPNLTFSTLTVSNMSPEDSSIYLCSQGGKSYGYTFGSGTRLTVV.

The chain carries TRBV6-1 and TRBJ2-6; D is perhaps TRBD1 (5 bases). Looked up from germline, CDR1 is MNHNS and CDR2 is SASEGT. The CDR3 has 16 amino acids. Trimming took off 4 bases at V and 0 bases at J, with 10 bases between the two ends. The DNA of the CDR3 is TGTGCCAGCAGTGGGCCAGGGCTCTCTGGGGCCAACGTCCTGACTTTC. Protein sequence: CASSGPGLSGANVLTF.

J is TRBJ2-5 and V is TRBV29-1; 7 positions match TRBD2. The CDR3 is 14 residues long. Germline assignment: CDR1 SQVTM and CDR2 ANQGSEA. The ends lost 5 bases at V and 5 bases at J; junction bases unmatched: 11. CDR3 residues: CSVRLQGGYETQYF. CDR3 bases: TGCAGCGTTCGGTTGCAGGGAGGGTACGAGACCCAGTACTTC.

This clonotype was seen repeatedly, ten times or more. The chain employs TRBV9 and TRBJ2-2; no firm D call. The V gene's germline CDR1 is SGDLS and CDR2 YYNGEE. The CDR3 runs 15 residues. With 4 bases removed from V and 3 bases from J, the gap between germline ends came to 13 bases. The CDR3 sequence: CASSPRTPHTGELFF. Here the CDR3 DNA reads TGTGCCAGCAGCCCACGGACCCCACACACCGGGGAGCTGTTTTTT. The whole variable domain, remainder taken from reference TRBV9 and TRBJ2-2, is DSGVTQTPKHLITATGQRVTLRCSPRSGDLSVYWYQQSLDQGLQFLIQYYNGEERAKGNILERFSAQQFPDLHSELNLSSLELGDSALYFCASSPRTPHTGELFFGEGSRLTVL.

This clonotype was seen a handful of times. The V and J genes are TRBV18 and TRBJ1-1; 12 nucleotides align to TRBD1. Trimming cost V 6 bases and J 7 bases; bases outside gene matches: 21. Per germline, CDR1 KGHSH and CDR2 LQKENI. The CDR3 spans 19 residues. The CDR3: CASSSGTGGMAPSGYEAFF. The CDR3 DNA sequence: TGTGCCAGCTCGTCCGGGACAGGGGGCATGGCACCCTCGGGTTATGAAGCTTTCTTT.

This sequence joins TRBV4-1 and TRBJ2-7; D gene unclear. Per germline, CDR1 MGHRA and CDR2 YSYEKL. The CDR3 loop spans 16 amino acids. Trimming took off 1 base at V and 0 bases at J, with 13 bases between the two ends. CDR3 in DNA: TGCGCCAGCAGCCAAGCTTGGCTTTTGAGCTCCTACGAGCAGTACTTC. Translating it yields CASSQAWLLSSYEQYF.

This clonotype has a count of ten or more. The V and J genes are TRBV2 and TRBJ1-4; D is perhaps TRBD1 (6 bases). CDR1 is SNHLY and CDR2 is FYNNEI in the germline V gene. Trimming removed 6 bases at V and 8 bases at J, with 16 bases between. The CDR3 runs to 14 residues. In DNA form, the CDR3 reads TGTGCCAGCAGGGGGACATACAAATTAGAAAAACTGTTTTTT. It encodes CASRGTYKLEKLFF.

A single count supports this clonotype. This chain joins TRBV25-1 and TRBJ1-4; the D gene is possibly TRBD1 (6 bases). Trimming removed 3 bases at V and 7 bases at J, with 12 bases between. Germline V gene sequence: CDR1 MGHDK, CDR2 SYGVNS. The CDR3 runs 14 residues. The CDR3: CASSEIQGSEKLFF. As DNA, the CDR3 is TGTGCCAGCAGTGAGATCCAGGGGAGTGAAAAACTGTTTTTT.

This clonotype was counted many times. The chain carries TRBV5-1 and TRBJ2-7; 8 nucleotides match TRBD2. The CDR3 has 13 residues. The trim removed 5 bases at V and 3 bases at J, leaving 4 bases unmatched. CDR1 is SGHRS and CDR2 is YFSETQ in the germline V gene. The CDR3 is CASRRGGVYEQYF. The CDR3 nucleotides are TGCGCCAGCAGACGGGGGGGCGTCTACGAGCAGTACTTC.

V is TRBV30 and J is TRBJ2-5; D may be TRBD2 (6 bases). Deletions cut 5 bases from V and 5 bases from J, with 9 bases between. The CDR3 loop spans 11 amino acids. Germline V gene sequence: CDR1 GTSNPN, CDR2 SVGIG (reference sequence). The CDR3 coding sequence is TGTGCCTGGGGTGCGGGGGAGACCCAGTACTTC. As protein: CAWGAGETQYF.

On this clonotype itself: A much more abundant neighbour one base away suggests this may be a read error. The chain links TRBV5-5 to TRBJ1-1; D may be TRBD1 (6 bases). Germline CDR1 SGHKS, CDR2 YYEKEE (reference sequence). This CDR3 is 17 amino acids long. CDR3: CASNQEGGGPRATEAFF. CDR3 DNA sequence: TGCGCCAGCAACCAAGAAGGTGGGGGGCCCAGGGCCACTGAAGCTTTCTTT.

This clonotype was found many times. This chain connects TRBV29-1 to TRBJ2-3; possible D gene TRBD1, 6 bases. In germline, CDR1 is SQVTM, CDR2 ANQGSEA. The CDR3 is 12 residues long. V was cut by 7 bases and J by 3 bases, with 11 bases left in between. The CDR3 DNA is TGCAGCGAGGCGCAGGGGACAGATACGCAGTATTTT. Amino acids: CSEAQGTDTQYF.